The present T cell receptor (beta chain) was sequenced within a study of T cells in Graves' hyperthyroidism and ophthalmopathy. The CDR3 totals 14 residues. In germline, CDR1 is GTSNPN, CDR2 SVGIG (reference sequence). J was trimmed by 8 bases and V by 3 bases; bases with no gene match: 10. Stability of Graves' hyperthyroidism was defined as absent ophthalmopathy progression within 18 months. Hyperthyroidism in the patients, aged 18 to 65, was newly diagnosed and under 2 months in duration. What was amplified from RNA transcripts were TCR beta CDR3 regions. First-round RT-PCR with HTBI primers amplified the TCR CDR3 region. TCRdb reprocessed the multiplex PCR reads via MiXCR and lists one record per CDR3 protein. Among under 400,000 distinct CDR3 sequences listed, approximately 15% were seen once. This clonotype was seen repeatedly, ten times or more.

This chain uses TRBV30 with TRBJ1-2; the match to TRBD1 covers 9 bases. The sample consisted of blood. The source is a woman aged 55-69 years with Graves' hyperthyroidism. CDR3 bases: TGTGCCTGGAGGTCGTGGGGACAGGGAGACGGCTACACCTTC. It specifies CAWRSWGQGDGYTF.